The 20 T cell receptor beta chains below all came from one sample that was sequenced in a study of beta chain features in type 1 diabetes. What was sequenced were expressed TCRB transcripts, since all of the isolated RNA had been reverse transcribed. TCRdb's table, derived via immunoSEQ multiplex PCR, lists solely in-frame clones and lacks some. The data contain around 190,000 clones, about 13% of them seen just once; the ten biggest clones take up 0.5% to 0.75%. Sample: central memory CD4+ T cells from blood. The receptors come from a woman under 30 in good health.

This sequence joins TRBV19 and TRBJ1-5, with D possibly matching TRBD1 (6 bases). This CDR3 has 13 amino acids. Germline CDR1 is LNHDA and CDR2 is SQIVND (reference sequence). Trimming took 8 bases from V and 11 from J, leaving 19 bases between them. In DNA form, the CDR3 reads TGTGCCAGTGCTTCGACAGGCAGGTTGACCCAGCATTTT. This encodes CASASTGRLTQHF.

This clone occurred a few times. V gene TRBV9 combines with J gene TRBJ2-2; D possibly corresponds to TRBD1 (7 bases). Trimming took off 0 bases at V and 0 bases at J, with 18 bases between the two ends. Germline V gene lookup returns CDR1 SGDLS and CDR2 YYNGEE. The CDR3 loop spans 19 amino acids. The CDR3 spells CASSVASAGTAANTGELFF. In DNA, the CDR3 is TGTGCCAGCAGCGTAGCCTCCGCGGGGACAGCCGCGAACACCGGGGAGCTGTTTTTT.

This clone was detected only a few times. The V and J genes are TRBV20-1 and TRBJ2-5; maybe TRBD1 (6 bases). Germline V gene lookup returns CDR1 DFQATT and CDR2 SNEGSKA (reference sequence). The ends were cut back, 7 bases at V and 7 bases at J, with 13 bases in the middle. The CDR3 runs to 11 residues. CDR3 residues: CSVYRVGTQYF. The CDR3 bases are TGCAGTGTATACAGGGTTGGGACCCAGTACTTC.

This clone came up a few times. The rearrangement links TRBV30 to TRBJ2-7, with 10 nucleotides matching TRBD1. Germline trimming cut 3 bases from V and 4 bases from J; bases unmatched to any gene: 3. The CDR3 length is 13 residues. The germline V gene encodes CDR1 GTSNPN and CDR2 SVGIG (reference sequence). The chain's CDR3 is CAWSRDRGYEQYF. Written as DNA, the CDR3 is TGTGCCTGGAGCCGGGACAGGGGTTACGAGCAGTACTTC.

This clone was seen at least ten times. This rearrangement joins TRBV18 to TRBJ1-2, with 10 bases lining up with TRBD1. The CDR3 has 13 amino acids. V was pared by 3 bases and J by 7 bases, with 2 bases of the junction left unmatched. CDR1 and CDR2 from the germline V gene are KGHSH and LQKENI. The CDR3 DNA reads as TGTGCCAGCTCACCGGACAGGGGGGCTGGCTACACCTTC. Translated: CASSPDRGAGYTF.

This clone turned up a few times. This chain connects TRBV2 to TRBJ2-2; the match to TRBD1 covers 9 bases. This CDR3 is built from 15 residues. CDR1 is SNHLY and CDR2 is FYNNEI in the germline V gene. The V and J ends lost 7 bases and 6 bases, in that order; junction bases with no gene match: 9. CDR3 nucleotide sequence: TGTGCCAGCACCGCTCGGACAGGGGAGGCCGGGGAGCTGTTTTTT. Its translation is CASTARTGEAGELFF.

The J gene is TRBJ1-1, the V gene TRBV27, with 8 positions matching TRBD1. The CDR3 is 14 residues long. V lost 3 bases and J lost 0; bases outside the gene matches: 0. Germline-derived CDR1 and CDR2 are MNHEY and SMNVEV (reference sequence). As DNA, the CDR3 is TGTGCCAGCAGTTTGGACAGGGTGAACACTGAAGCTTTCTTT. Its translation: CASSLDRVNTEAFF.

The chain joins TRBV2 to TRBJ2-7; TRBD2 agrees at 13 bases. The junction had 5 bases not matched to a gene; V was cut back by 4 bases and J by 11 bases. The CDR3 length is 13 residues. Germline CDR1 and CDR2: SNHLY and FYNNEI. CDR3 coding DNA: TGTGCCAGCAGTGGGACTAGCGGGAGCCCTAAGTACTTC. Its translation is CASSGTSGSPKYF.

This clone was seen a few times. In DNA, the CDR3 is TGTGCCAGCAGCCGGGGACTAGGCGGTGAGACCCAGTACTTC. Protein: CASSRGLGGETQYF. The J gene is TRBJ2-5, the V gene TRBV14; 8 nucleotides align to TRBD2. The CDR3 is 14 amino acids. Trimming cost V 4 bases and J 5 bases; bases outside gene matches: 6. The germline V gene encodes CDR1 SGHDN and CDR2 FVKESK.

This clone was recorded a few times. The V call is TRBV28, the J call TRBJ2-3, with 10 positions matching TRBD1. Germline V gene data show CDR1 as MDHEN and CDR2 as SYDVKM. The CDR3 has 14 amino acids. The V and J ends lost 8 bases and 3 bases, in that order; junction bases with no gene match: 5. CDR3 protein: CASCPGQGTDTQYF. CDR3 coding DNA: TGTGCCAGCTGTCCGGGACAGGGGACAGATACGCAGTATTTT.

The J gene is TRBJ2-1, the V gene TRBV10-3; 9 nucleotides agree with TRBD2. The CDR3 contains 13 residues. Germline V gene sequence: CDR1 ENHRY, CDR2 SYGVKD. Germline trimming cut 6 bases from V and 6 bases from J; bases unmatched to any gene: 3. CDR3 nucleotides: TGTGCCATCAGCCTAGCGGGATCCAATGAGCAGTTCTTC. It codes for CAISLAGSNEQFF.

The genes are TRBV6-5 and TRBJ2-7; 7 bases are shared with TRBD1. The ends lost 3 bases at V and 0 bases at J; junction bases unmatched: 5. The CDR3 totals 15 residues. Germline CDR1 reads MNHEY; CDR2 reads SVGAGI. The CDR3 is CASSYRQGSSYEQYF. The CDR3 nucleotides read TGTGCCAGCAGTTATCGACAGGGCAGCTCCTACGAGCAGTACTTC.

This clone has only a few counts. This sequence joins TRBV5-1 and TRBJ1-2; the match to TRBD1 covers 8 bases. The CDR3 is 13 residues long. Per germline, CDR1 SGHRS and CDR2 YFSETQ. With 4 bases clipped from V and 4 bases from J, the junction kept 3 bases outside the gene matches. CDR3 DNA: TGCGCCAGCAGCGGCGGACAGGGCTATGGCTACACCTTC. This codes for CASSGGQGYGYTF.

The chain is built from TRBV7-2 and TRBJ2-7, with D possibly matching TRBD2 (6 bases). V was pared by 5 bases and J by 1 base, with 9 bases between. Germline-derived CDR1 and CDR2 are SGHTA and FQGNSA. The CDR3 has 13 amino acids. The CDR3 nucleotides read TGTGCCAGCAGCCGGCGGGGATCCTACGAGCAGTACTTC. Translation: CASSRRGSYEQYF.

This clone has at least ten counts. The CDR3, as DNA: TGCGCCAGCGAAACCGGGACAGGGGAAACCGGGGAGCTGTTTTTT. The encoded protein is CASETGTGETGELFF. V gene TRBV5-1 combines with J gene TRBJ2-2; the match to TRBD1 covers 10 bases. Germline CDR1 reads SGHRS; CDR2 reads YFSETQ. V shed 7 bases and J 5 bases; nucleotides not matched to a gene: 8. This CDR3 has 15 amino acids.

This chain links TRBV7-8 with TRBJ2-7, with a possible D match to TRBD2 (5 bases). CDR3 length equals 15 residues. Trimming took 2 bases from V and 1 from J, leaving 12 bases between them. CDR1 and CDR2 from the germline V gene are SGHVS and FQNEAQ. The CDR3 protein is CASSLPGLMSYEQYF. CDR3 DNA sequence: TGTGCCAGCAGCTTACCCGGACTGATGTCCTACGAGCAGTACTTC.

The chain carries TRBV10-3 and TRBJ2-3, with D possibly TRBD2 on 6 matching bases. The CDR3 runs to 14 residues. Germline V lookup: CDR1 ENHRY, CDR2 SYGVKD. The germline V and J ends were trimmed by 6 bases and 0 bases, with 10 bases remaining between them. The CDR3, as DNA: TGTGCCATCAGCCGGGAGAGGAGCACAGATACGCAGTATTTT. Translated, it gives CAISRERSTDTQYF.

This clone has more than one count but fewer than ten. The rearrangement joins TRBV30 to TRBJ2-5, with D possibly matching TRBD2 (5 bases). This CDR3 is built from 12 residues. V was pared by 0 bases and J by 5 bases, with 7 bases between. Germline V gene lookup returns CDR1 GTSNPN and CDR2 SVGIG (reference sequence). CDR3 nucleotide sequence: TGTGCCTGGAGTGTACTAGGGGAGACCCAGTACTTC. This sequence encodes CAWSVLGETQYF. The full variable domain, its missing parts supplied by reference TRBV30 and TRBJ2-5, is SQTIHQWPATLVQPVGSPLSLECTVEGTSNPNLYWYRQAAGRGLQLLFYSVGIGQISSEVPQNLSASRPQDRQFILSSKKLLLSDSGFYLCAWSVLGETQYFGPGTRLLVL.

This clone showed up just a few times. The chain recombines TRBV28 with TRBJ2-1; 8 nucleotides agree with TRBD2. CDR1 and CDR2 from the germline V gene are MDHEN and SYDVKM. The CDR3 extends over 15 amino acids. V lost 3 bases, J lost 7 bases, and 8 bases stayed unmatched. For the CDR3, the DNA is TGTGCCAGCAGTTTCACTAGCGGAGGGCTTAATGAGCAGTTCTTC. Its protein is CASSFTSGGLNEQFF.

V usage is TRBV2 and J usage is TRBJ2-1; D ambiguous. The V and J ends lost 6 bases and 10 bases respectively, with 10 bases between them. The germline V gene encodes CDR1 SNHLY and CDR2 FYNNEI. The CDR3 runs to 11 residues. The CDR3 protein is CASSTSHEQFF. CDR3 DNA: TGTGCCAGCAGCACTTCTCACGAGCAGTTCTTC.